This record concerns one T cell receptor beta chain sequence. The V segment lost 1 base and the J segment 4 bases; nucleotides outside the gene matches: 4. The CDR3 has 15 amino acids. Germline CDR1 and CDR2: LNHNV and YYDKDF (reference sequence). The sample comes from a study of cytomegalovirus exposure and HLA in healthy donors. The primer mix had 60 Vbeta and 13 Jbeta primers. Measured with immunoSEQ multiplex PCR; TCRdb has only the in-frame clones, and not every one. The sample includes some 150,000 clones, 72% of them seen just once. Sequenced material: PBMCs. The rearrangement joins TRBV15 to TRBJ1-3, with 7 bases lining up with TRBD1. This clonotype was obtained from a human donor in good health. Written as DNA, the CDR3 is TGTGCCACCAGCAGAGGAGGGGGCGAAGGAAACACCATATATTTT. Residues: CATSRGGGEGNTIYF.